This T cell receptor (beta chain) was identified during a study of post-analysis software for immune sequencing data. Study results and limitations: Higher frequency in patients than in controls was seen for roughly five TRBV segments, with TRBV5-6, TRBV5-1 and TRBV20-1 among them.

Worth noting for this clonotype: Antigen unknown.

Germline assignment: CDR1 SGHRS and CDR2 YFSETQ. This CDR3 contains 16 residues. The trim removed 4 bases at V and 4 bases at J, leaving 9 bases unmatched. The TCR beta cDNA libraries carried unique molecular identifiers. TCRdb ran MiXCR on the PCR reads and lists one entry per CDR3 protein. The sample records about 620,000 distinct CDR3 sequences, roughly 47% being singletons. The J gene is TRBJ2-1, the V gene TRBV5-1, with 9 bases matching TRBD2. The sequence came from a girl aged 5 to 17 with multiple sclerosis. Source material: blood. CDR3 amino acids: CASSPRGAGGYNEQFF. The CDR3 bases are TGCGCCAGCAGCCCCAGGGGAGCGGGAGGTTACAATGAGCAGTTCTTC.